This T cell receptor beta chain was recovered during a study of blood T cell repertoires in COVID-19. For the study at large: Specimens from acute and convalescent COVID-19 originated in the United States, Italy and Spain.

Cohort allocation depended upon clinical history that participants reported. Original analysis: The authors estimated nucleated cell counts from reference gene primer amplification. Repertoires were generated with immunoSEQ multiplex PCR, while TCRdb's copy carries only in-frame clones and drops some. That table supplies the V and J calls and clone size; D and trimming were determined from the DNA. The data show 200,000 to 250,000 clones, about nine tenths seen once. Germline V lookup: CDR1 LNHNV, CDR2 YYDKDF (reference sequence). V dropped 2 bases and J dropped 0 bases, with 8 bases sitting between them. The CDR3 is 15 amino acids.

Sequences were obtained from PBMCs or T cells enriched from blood (not recorded which). This clonotype originated in a woman in her 40s with acute COVID-19. The rearrangement joins TRBV15 to TRBJ1-5; no reliable D call. In DNA form, the CDR3 reads TGTGCCACCAGCAGAAGGGAGAATAGCAATCAGCCCCAGCATTTT. It encodes CATSRRENSNQPQHF. Full variable domain (missing parts from reference TRBV15 and TRBJ1-5): DAMVIQNPRYQVTQFGKPVTLSCSQTLNHNVMYWYQQKSSQAPKLLFHYYDKDFNNEADTPDNFQSRRPNTSFCFLDIRSPGLGDTAMYLCATSRRENSNQPQHFGDGTRLSIL.